The 30 T cell receptor beta chains below all came from one sample that was sequenced in a study of OX40 agonist ivuxolimab in advanced cancers. Repertoires were generated with immunoSEQ multiplex PCR, while TCRdb's copy carries only in-frame clones and drops some. This sample has roughly 86,000 clones; 92% occur once, and the top ten carry 0.9% to 1.2%. Sequences were derived from CD4+ or CD8+ T cells sorted from blood, sampled in a trial of the OX40 agonist ivuxolimab. The origin of the receptors is an adult with an advanced solid tumor such as melanoma, head and neck, liver or kidney cancer.

The chain combines TRBV9 with TRBJ2-1; 10 bases agree with TRBD2. Germline values: CDR1 SGDLS, CDR2 YYNGEE. V dropped 0 bases and J dropped 6; count of bases not matched to a gene: 3. This CDR3 spans 15 amino acids. The CDR3 coding sequence is TGTGCCAGCAGCGTAGTAAGCGGGAGGGTCAATGAGCAGTTCTTC. It yields the protein CASSVVSGRVNEQFF.

The CDR3, as DNA: TGTGCCAGCTCCCCCCGGACAGGGCACCCTTACGAGCAGTACTTC. Translated: CASSPRTGHPYEQYF. The chain employs TRBV28 and TRBJ2-5; the match to TRBD1 covers 8 bases. The J call is uncertain, as TRBJ2-7 better fits the DNA end. The germline V gene has CDR1 MDHEN and CDR2 SYDVKM. CDR3 length: 15 residues.

The chain is built from TRBV4-2 and TRBJ2-1; no definite D call. From germline, CDR1 is LGHNA and CDR2 YNFKEQ. The CDR3 length is 16 residues. The V gene lost 1 base and the J gene lost 4 bases, with 14 bases spanning the gap. The CDR3 is CASSQAGSMPYNEQFF. The CDR3 region has the DNA TGTGCCAGCAGCCAAGCGGGCTCAATGCCTTACAATGAGCAGTTCTTC.

V gene TRBV5-5 combines with J gene TRBJ2-5, with D possibly TRBD2 on 5 matching bases. CDR1 and CDR2 from the germline V gene are SGHKS and YYEKEE (reference sequence). V gave up 4 bases and J gave up 2 bases, with 15 bases separating them. CDR3 length: 15 amino acids. In DNA, the CDR3 is TGTGCCAGCAGCCTGGGTCGGGGAGCGCAAGAGACCCAGTACTTC. Amino acid sequence: CASSLGRGAQETQYF.

V usage is TRBV6-5 and J usage is TRBJ2-5; 8 nucleotides align to TRBD2. Germline assignment: CDR1 MNHEY and CDR2 SVGAGI. The CDR3 has 13 amino acids. V shed 6 bases and J 7 bases; nucleotides not matched to a gene: 7. CDR3 nucleotides: TGTGCCAGCAGACCGGGCCGGGGGGGGACCCAGTACTTC. Its translation: CASRPGRGGTQYF.

This chain joins TRBV29-1 and TRBJ1-2; tentatively, D is TRBD1 (5 bases). CDR1 SQVTM and CDR2 ANQGSEA come from the germline V gene. The CDR3 sequence is 12 residues long. The V end lost 5 bases, the J end lost 7 bases, and 14 bases lay between the germline ends. The CDR3 nucleotides are TGCAGCGTTCTTTTTCGGGGGATTGGCTACACCTTC. It translates to CSVLFRGIGYTF.

The V call is TRBV7-4, the J call TRBJ2-1, with TRBD2 identical over 13 bases. The V gene's germline CDR1 is SGHVT and CDR2 SQSDAQ. CDR3 length equals 17 residues. With 5 bases clipped from V and 8 bases from J, the junction kept 12 bases outside the gene matches. CDR3 loop: CASSPAPGLAGWDEQFF. In DNA form, the CDR3 reads TGTGCCAGCAGCCCCGCCCCGGGACTAGCGGGATGGGATGAGCAGTTCTTC.

This rearrangement joins TRBV7-2 to TRBJ1-6; no clear D. The CDR3 sequence is 14 residues long. V lost 6 bases and J lost 1, with 7 bases in between. The V gene's germline CDR1 is SGHTA and CDR2 FQGNSA. DNA of the CDR3: TGTGCCAGCAGTAGGGCTTCCTATAATTCACCCCTCCACTTT. Protein sequence: CASSRASYNSPLHF.

The chain has TRBV25-1 and TRBJ2-1; 9 bases are a match to TRBD1. V lost 5 bases, J lost 3 bases, and 5 bases stayed unmatched. The CDR3 runs 15 residues. CDR1 MGHDK and CDR2 SYGVNS come from the germline V gene. CDR3 sequence: CASSYPGQGYNEQFF. The CDR3 coding sequence is TGTGCCAGCAGTTATCCGGGACAGGGCTACAATGAGCAGTTCTTC.

The V gene is TRBV18, the J gene TRBJ2-5; 9 positions match TRBD1. With V trimmed by 2 bases and J by 5 bases, 3 bases remained unmatched. The CDR3 spans 14 residues. Germline CDR1 is KGHSH and CDR2 is LQKENI. The CDR3 DNA is TGTGCCAGCTCACCAACAGGGGGCACGGAGACCCAGTACTTC. It translates to CASSPTGGTETQYF.

This clone was seen just once. The chain has TRBV5-1 and TRBJ2-7; D perhaps matches TRBD1 (6 bases). This CDR3 contains 13 residues. V gave up 5 bases and J gave up 1 base, with 10 bases separating them. Germline V gene data show CDR1 as SGHRS and CDR2 as YFSETQ. This CDR3 reads CASRAGDSYEQYF. CDR3 DNA sequence: TGCGCCAGCAGGGCAGGGGATTCCTACGAGCAGTACTTC.

The genes are TRBV6-5 and TRBJ2-7, with 7 nucleotides matching TRBD1. V was clipped by 8 bases and J by 5 bases; unmatched bases: 6. CDR3 size: 12 residues. CDR1 and CDR2 from the germline V gene are MNHEY and SVGAGI. The CDR3 here is CASADRVNEQYF. The DNA for the CDR3 is TGTGCCAGCGCCGACAGGGTAAACGAGCAGTACTTC.

The chain uses TRBV7-2 and TRBJ2-6; D possibly corresponds to TRBD1 (5 bases). Trimming left V 5 bases short and J 5 bases short, with 13 bases between. CDR3 size: 15 residues. The germline V gene encodes CDR1 SGHTA and CDR2 FQGNSA. The CDR3 spells CASSLGVFRANVLTF. CDR3 DNA sequence: TGTGCCAGCAGCCTAGGGGTCTTTCGGGCCAACGTCCTGACTTTC.

The chain uses TRBV15 and TRBJ2-3, with D unresolved. The CDR3 runs to 13 residues. CDR1 is LNHNV, CDR2 YYDKDF, per germline (reference sequence). V lost 2 bases and J lost 6, with 9 bases in between. CDR3 amino acids: CATSRQTSDTQYF. CDR3 DNA: TGTGCCACCAGCAGACAAACCTCGGATACGCAGTATTTT.

This sequence joins TRBV9 and TRBJ2-1; D remains ambiguous. The CDR3 is made up of 14 amino acids. Germline V gene lookup returns CDR1 SGDLS and CDR2 YYNGEE. V gave up 3 bases and J gave up 7 bases, with 14 bases separating them. CDR3 residues: CASSALGLGNEQFF. CDR3 bases: TGTGCCAGCAGCGCCTTAGGGCTTGGGAATGAGCAGTTCTTC.

This chain links TRBV7-9 with TRBJ2-1; D is possibly TRBD1 (5 bases). This CDR3 region has 15 residues. Germline assignment: CDR1 SEHNR and CDR2 FQNEAQ (reference sequence). The V gene lost 1 base and the J gene lost 4 bases, with 11 bases spanning the gap. The CDR3 DNA follows: TGTGCCAGCAGCTTAGGTGGGCAGGGATACAATGAGCAGTTCTTC. Its translation: CASSLGGQGYNEQFF.

The chain joins TRBV7-9 to TRBJ1-3; D may be TRBD1 (6 bases). V was clipped by 0 bases and J by 4 bases, with 22 bases between them. Germline V gene data show CDR1 as SEHNR and CDR2 as FQNEAQ (reference sequence). The CDR3 covers 19 residues. CDR3 loop: CASSLALGTSHPGGNTIYF. The CDR3 DNA is TGTGCCAGCAGCTTAGCTCTCGGGACATCCCATCCAGGGGGAAACACCATATATTTT.

The gene calls are TRBV2 and TRBJ2-7; TRBD1 might be the D (6 bases). The CDR3 contains 12 residues. V lost 8 bases and J 7 bases, leaving 15 bases between the germline ends. Per the germline V gene, CDR1 is SNHLY and CDR2 is FYNNEI. The CDR3 here is CASALSGVEQYF. The CDR3 DNA reads TGTGCCAGCGCCTTATCAGGGGTTGAGCAGTACTTC.

The V gene is TRBV5-4, the J gene TRBJ2-5; unclear D gene. The V end was cut by 5 bases, the J end by 1 base, with 12 bases between. This CDR3 region has 14 residues. Germline lookup yields CDR1 SGHNT and CDR2 YYREEE (reference sequence). This CDR3 reads CASSPSGTQETQYF. CDR3 DNA sequence: TGTGCCAGCAGTCCTTCGGGCACCCAAGAGACCCAGTACTTC.

This chain connects TRBV19 to TRBJ1-2; 7 bases line up with TRBD1. CDR1 is LNHDA, CDR2 SQIVND, per germline (reference sequence). V lost 8 bases to trimming and J lost 2 bases; unmatched junction nucleotides: 5. The CDR3 extends over 13 amino acids. CDR3 DNA: TGTGCCAGTTATGGACAGGCCAACTATGGCTACACCTTC. Its translation is CASYGQANYGYTF. Full variable domain (missing parts from reference TRBV19 and TRBJ1-2): DGGITQSPKYLFRKEGQNVTLSCEQNLNHDAMYWYRQDPGQGLRLIYYSQIVNDFQKGDIAEGYSVSREKKESFPLTVTSAQKNPTAFYLCASYGQANYGYTFGSGTRLTVV.

This chain connects TRBV7-8 to TRBJ1-3; D remains ambiguous. Germline CDR1 is SGHVS and CDR2 is FQNEAQ. V was cut by 6 bases and J by 0 bases, with 12 bases left in between. There are 15 residues in the CDR3. CDR3 sequence (DNA): TGTGCCAGCAGACCGGAGGTCAGCTCTGGAAACACCATATATTTT. Translating gives CASRPEVSSGNTIYF.

The rearrangement links TRBV30 to TRBJ1-1; TRBD1 agrees at 7 bases. The CDR3 consists of 13 residues. Germline loops: CDR1 GTSNPN, CDR2 SVGIG (reference sequence). V gave up 4 bases and J gave up 2 bases; unmatched junction bases: 4. CDR3 in amino acids: CAWMGQFNTEAFF. As DNA, the CDR3 is TGTGCCTGGATGGGACAGTTCAACACTGAAGCTTTCTTT.

The J gene is TRBJ1-1, the V gene TRBV6-1, with D tentatively TRBD1 (6 bases). This CDR3 region has 12 residues. V lost 6 bases, J lost 12 bases, and 17 bases lay in between. The V gene's germline CDR1 is MNHNS and CDR2 SASEGT. The CDR3 DNA reads TGTGCCAGCAGAGGCTCAGGGGTTATCTCTTTCTTT. It is translated as CASRGSGVISFF.

The chain couples TRBV28 to TRBJ2-1; no firm D call. The CDR3 sequence is 12 residues long. CDR1 is MDHEN and CDR2 is SYDVKM in the germline V gene. Trimming shortened V by 6 bases and J by 4 bases, and 7 bases separated the two germline ends. The CDR3 sequence is CASRTRYNEQFF. The DNA for the CDR3 is TGTGCCAGCAGGACACGATACAATGAGCAGTTCTTC.

The V call is TRBV5-1, the J call TRBJ2-2; TRBD1 or TRBD2 may be the D gene (5 bases each). Per germline, CDR1 SGHRS and CDR2 YFSETQ. This CDR3 contains 14 residues. Trimming cost V 4 bases and J 5 bases, with 12 bases left between them. The CDR3 DNA sequence: TGCGCCAGCAGCACCGGGACCGAAACCGGGGAGCTGTTTTTT. Translated: CASSTGTETGELFF.

The V and J genes are TRBV10-3 and TRBJ2-5, with 9 positions matching TRBD2. V was clipped by 0 bases and J by 4 bases; unmatched bases: 6. The V gene's germline CDR1 is ENHRY and CDR2 SYGVKD. The CDR3 contains 16 residues. This chain's CDR3 is CAISESTGTSPETQYF. In DNA, the CDR3 is TGTGCCATCAGTGAGTCCACCGGGACTAGCCCAGAGACCCAGTACTTC.

The rearrangement joins TRBV2 to TRBJ2-1; D not resolved. The CDR3 totals 14 residues. In germline, CDR1 is SNHLY, CDR2 FYNNEI. V lost 7 bases and J 0 bases, leaving 10 bases between the germline ends. The CDR3 DNA reads as TGTGCCAGCATCCCACAAAGCTCCTACAATGAGCAGTTCTTC. Amino acid sequence: CASIPQSSYNEQFF.

The chain carries TRBV6-6 and TRBJ2-3; 8 bases are shared with TRBD1. Germline CDR1 is MNHNY and CDR2 is SVGAGI (reference sequence). This CDR3 contains 14 residues. The V segment lost 2 bases and the J segment 3 bases; nucleotides outside the gene matches: 1. CDR3 sequence reads: CASSYRDRTDTQYF. The CDR3, as DNA: TGTGCCAGCAGTTACCGGGACAGGACAGATACGCAGTATTTT.

The V and J genes are TRBV6-5 and TRBJ1-4; weak D call: TRBD1 (5 bases). Trimming cost V 4 bases and J 7 bases, with 13 bases left between them. The CDR3 is 14 amino acids. The germline V gene has CDR1 MNHEY and CDR2 SVGAGI. The CDR3 coding sequence is TGTGCCAGCAGTTTAGCAGGGTTTGGTGAAAAACTGTTTTTT. Its protein is CASSLAGFGEKLFF.

This clone was recorded only once. V gene TRBV9 combines with J gene TRBJ2-1; TRBD2 matches at 8 bases. J lost 5 bases, V lost 2 bases, and 6 bases had no gene match. This CDR3 has 15 residues. CDR1 SGDLS and CDR2 YYNGEE come from the germline V gene. The DNA of the CDR3 is TGTGCCAGCAGCGTCGAGACTAGCGAGAACAATGAGCAGTTCTTC. Its translation: CASSVETSENNEQFF. Variable domain in full (rest from reference TRBV9 and TRBJ2-1): DSGVTQTPKHLITATGQRVTLRCSPRSGDLSVYWYQQSLDQGLQFLIQYYNGEERAKGNILERFSAQQFPDLHSELNLSSLELGDSALYFCASSVETSENNEQFFGPGTRLTVL.